The 16 T cell receptor beta chains reported below all come from one sample, sequenced in a study of OX40 agonist ivuxolimab in advanced cancers. Measured with immunoSEQ multiplex PCR; TCRdb has only the in-frame clones, and not every one. Counted here are tens of thousands of clones, around 85% occurring once; the ten biggest clones make up over 3%. The starting material was CD4+ or CD8+ T cells sorted from blood, obtained in a trial of the OX40 agonist ivuxolimab. These receptors originate from an adult with an advanced solid tumor such as melanoma, head and neck, liver or kidney cancer.

This clone showed up many times. The genes are TRBV18 and TRBJ1-1; D perhaps matches TRBD1 (6 bases). V shed 5 bases and J shed 0 bases, with 10 bases lying between them. The CDR3 extends over 14 amino acids. Looked up from germline, CDR1 is KGHSH and CDR2 is LQKENI. The CDR3 region is CASSEGGMNTEAFF. CDR3 bases: TGTGCCAGCTCAGAGGGGGGGATGAACACTGAAGCTTTCTTT.

The chain recombines TRBV5-5 with TRBJ2-7; the D call may be TRBD1 or TRBD2 (5 bases each). Trimming pared 0 bases from V and 0 bases from J, leaving 13 bases between. The V gene's germline CDR1 is SGHKS and CDR2 YYEKEE (reference sequence). The CDR3 is made up of 16 amino acids. This CDR3 is CASSLVPRDLSYEQYF. The DNA for the CDR3 is TGTGCCAGCAGCTTGGTGCCCAGGGACCTCTCCTACGAGCAGTACTTC.

This chain uses TRBV5-4 with TRBJ1-5, with D possibly TRBD1 on 6 matching bases. The germline gives CDR1 SGHNT, CDR2 YYREEE (reference sequence). CDR3 size: 14 residues. V was pared by 0 bases and J by 4 bases, with 8 bases between. For the CDR3, the DNA is TGTGCCAGCAGCTTGGCAGGGACAAATCAGCCCCAGCATTTT. Amino acid sequence: CASSLAGTNQPQHF.

V usage is TRBV2 and J usage is TRBJ2-5; TRBD1 agrees at 7 bases. CDR1 is SNHLY and CDR2 is FYNNEI in the germline V gene. The CDR3 is made up of 15 amino acids. Trimming removed 6 bases from V and 5 bases from J; junction bases left unmatched: 12. The CDR3 region has the DNA TGTGCCAGCAGGGAAAGGACAGGTCGTTTGGAGACCCAGTACTTC. Encoded protein: CASRERTGRLETQYF.

CDR3 protein: CASSLYITDTQYF. CDR3 in DNA: TGTGCCAGCAGTTTATACATCACAGATACGCAGTATTTT. This chain connects TRBV27 to TRBJ2-3; D remains unclear. CDR3 size: 13 residues. V lost 1 base and J 2 bases, leaving 4 bases between the germline ends. Per the germline V gene, CDR1 is MNHEY and CDR2 is SMNVEV (reference sequence).

The V call is TRBV7-9, the J call TRBJ2-3; D tentatively fits TRBD1 or TRBD2 (5 bases each). The germline V gene encodes CDR1 SEHNR and CDR2 FQNEAQ (reference sequence). The V and J ends lost 5 bases and 0 bases respectively, with 15 bases between them. CDR3 size: 16 residues. The CDR3 nucleotides read TGTGCCAGCAGCCCTCGGGACGTAACTAGCACAGATACGCAGTATTTT. This sequence encodes CASSPRDVTSTDTQYF.

The chain recombines TRBV5-4 with TRBJ2-3; TRBD2 agrees at 7 bases. CDR1 and CDR2 (germline): SGHNT, YYREEE (reference sequence). Losses at the gene ends were 6 bases for V and 2 bases for J; bases not matched to a gene: 9. This CDR3 has 15 amino acids. Here the CDR3 reads CASTWSGASTDTQYF. DNA for the CDR3: TGTGCCAGCACCTGGAGCGGGGCTTCCACAGATACGCAGTATTTT. Full variable domain (rest looked up from reference TRBV5-4 and TRBJ2-3): ETGVTQSPTHLIKTRGQQVTLRCSSQSGHNTVSWYQQALGQGPQFIFQYYREEENGRGNFPPRFSGLQFPNYSSELNVNALELDDSALYLCASTWSGASTDTQYFGPGTRLTVL.

This clone was picked up one time. The gene calls are TRBV7-9 and TRBJ1-3; unclear D gene. The CDR3 spans 16 residues. The germline V and J ends were trimmed by 1 base and 0 bases, with 10 bases remaining between them. Germline V gene lookup returns CDR1 SEHNR and CDR2 FQNEAQ (reference sequence). The CDR3, as DNA: TGTGCCAGCAGCTTAGTCCCGGAAAACTCTGGAAACACCATATATTTT. This gives the protein CASSLVPENSGNTIYF.

This sequence joins TRBV19 and TRBJ1-5; D remains ambiguous. The V end lost 8 bases, the J end lost 2 bases, and 10 bases lay between the germline ends. CDR1 and CDR2 (germline): LNHDA, SQIVND (reference sequence). CDR3 size: 13 residues. The CDR3 nucleotides read TGTGCCAGTTCCACCGTGGGCAATCAGCCCCAGCATTTT. Translated, it gives CASSTVGNQPQHF.

The chain uses TRBV5-1 and TRBJ2-7; 8 bases line up with TRBD1. In germline, CDR1 is SGHRS, CDR2 YFSETQ. The CDR3 is 14 amino acids. V lost 0 bases, J lost 5 bases, and 4 bases stayed unmatched. CDR3 in DNA: TGCGCCAGCAGCTTGGCAACGACAGGGGACGAGCAGTACTTC. Its translation is CASSLATTGDEQYF.

This clone has only a few counts. This rearrangement joins TRBV7-6 to TRBJ2-2, with D perhaps being TRBD1 or TRBD2 (5 bases each). V was shortened by 3 bases and J by 5 bases, with 16 bases between the two germline ends. The CDR3 length is 16 residues. Germline V CDR1 and CDR2: SGHVS, FNYEAQ. This CDR3 is CASSFFPGPNTGELFF. CDR3 DNA: TGTGCCAGCAGCTTCTTCCCGGGACCCAATACCGGGGAGCTGTTTTTT. The entire variable domain, with the rest obtained from reference TRBV7-6 and TRBJ2-2, is as follows: GAGVSQSPRYKVTKRGQDVALRCDPISGHVSLYWYRQALGQGPEFLTYFNYEAQQDKSGLPNDRFSAERPEGSISTLTIQRTEQRDSAMYRCASSFFPGPNTGELFFGEGSRLTVL.

The J gene is TRBJ1-5, the V gene TRBV28, with D unclear. Germline V gene sequence: CDR1 MDHEN, CDR2 SYDVKM. The CDR3 runs 14 residues. Trimming cost V 6 bases and J 3 bases, with 12 bases left between them. DNA of the CDR3: TGTGCCAGCAGCCGGGGTCTAAACAATCAGCCCCAGCATTTT. Translation gives CASSRGLNNQPQHF.

This chain connects TRBV10-2 to TRBJ2-6; the D gene is possibly TRBD1 (6 bases). Trimming left V 7 bases short and J 0 bases short, with 16 bases between. The CDR3 has 17 residues. Germline CDR1 and CDR2: WSHSY and SAAADI. CDR3 amino acids: CASKGVNRDSGANVLTF. The CDR3 DNA is TGCGCCAGCAAAGGGGTCAACAGGGACTCTGGGGCCAACGTCCTGACTTTC.

With regard to this clone: Sequence at one end of the junction differs from germline and may be a read error. The chain is built from TRBV7-3 and TRBJ1-1; the D gene is possibly TRBD1 (6 bases). The CDR3 totals 15 residues. Per germline, CDR1 SGHTA and CDR2 FQGTGA. This chain's CDR3 is CASSHRNPTGTFSIF. The CDR3 DNA sequence: TGTGCCAGCAGCCATAGGAATCCAACCGGGACATTTTCCATCTTT.

In this sample, this clone turned up a few times. The V gene is TRBV7-2, the J gene TRBJ1-2, with 11 nucleotides matching TRBD1. The V gene end was trimmed by 5 bases and the J gene end by 2 bases; junction bases not matched to a gene: 10. CDR1 and CDR2 from the germline V gene are SGHTA and FQGNSA. The CDR3 loop spans 17 amino acids. CDR3 amino acids: CASSPGQGARANYGYTF. For the CDR3, the DNA is TGTGCCAGCAGCCCAGGACAGGGGGCAAGGGCGAACTATGGCTACACCTTC. The variable domain in full, completed from reference TRBV7-2 and TRBJ1-2, reads GAGVSQSPSNKVTEKGKDVELRCDPISGHTALYWYRQSLGQGLEFLIYFQGNSAPDKSGLPSDRFSAERTGGSVSTLTIQRTQQEDSAVYLCASSPGQGARANYGYTFGSGTRLTVV.

The J gene is TRBJ2-1, the V gene TRBV5-1; TRBD2 is a possible D gene (6 bases). V lost 0 bases to trimming and J lost 2 bases, with 12 bases between them. The CDR3 runs to 16 residues. Looked up from germline, CDR1 is SGHRS and CDR2 is YFSETQ. The CDR3 bases are TGCGCCAGCAGCTTGGATCGCGGGATGACCTACAATGAGCAGTTCTTC. As protein: CASSLDRGMTYNEQFF.